This T cell receptor (beta chain) was captured by sequencing in a study of memory CD4+ T cells and cytomegalovirus serostatus. The wider study: Donors were healthy Belgian adults, 9 CMV seropositive and about two dozen seronegative. Overall study results and limits: A US-trained random forest predicted CMV serostatus with median AUC 0.91.

Single viable CD3+CD4+CD8-CD45RO+ cells were sorted as the memory CD4+ T cells. Serum IgG to CMV pp150, pp28, p38 and p52 defined serostatus. Losses at the gene ends were 4 bases for V and 4 bases for J; bases not matched to a gene: 16. The CDR3 extends over 17 amino acids. The germline gives CDR1 SGHDT, CDR2 YYEEEE. Under the authors' procedure: After removing out-of-frame reads, under 2.5 million distinct TCRbeta sequences remained. Repertoires were generated with immunoSEQ multiplex PCR, while TCRdb's copy carries only in-frame clones and drops some. Clone size and V and J calls were adopted from that table, with D and trimming inferred from the DNA. Seen here are about 50,000 clones, approximately 78% observed once, and the top ten hold 0.75% to 0.9%. This clone was counted a few times. Its antigen is undetermined.

This chain joins TRBV5-6 and TRBJ1-1; 7 bases fit TRBD1. The sequence derives from an adult in good health and CMV-seronegative. The sample taken for sequencing was memory CD4+ T cells from blood. The CDR3 protein is CASSLARGGGRTTEAFF. CDR3 DNA sequence: TGTGCCAGCAGCCTGGCCCGAGGGGGCGGGCGGACCACTGAAGCTTTCTTT.